The next 28 T cell receptor beta chains were all read from a single sample in a study of response to subunit inactivated influenza vaccine. TCRdb redid the calling of the RT-PCR reads with MiXCR, one entry per CDR3 protein. The table shows 500,000 to 550,000 distinct CDR3 sequences, with under 30% occurring only once. These same records also appear under a second study, on T cells expressing NK-cell markers. That work adds: Generation of TCR beta cDNA was performed by 5'RACE template switching incorporating UMIs.

The sample here was CD4+ T cells sorted from PBMCs, taken 11 to 12 days after vaccination. The receptors derive from a man aged 45-65 years who received an inactivated influenza vaccine.

Ten or more counts support this clonotype. The chain links TRBV29-1 to TRBJ2-2, with TRBD2 identical over 7 bases. Germline CDR1 SQVTM, CDR2 ANQGSEA. This CDR3 has 13 amino acids. J was trimmed by 4 bases and V by 5 bases; bases with no gene match: 4. The DNA of the CDR3 is TGCAGCGTTCGCCCGGGGGGCACCGGGGAGCTGTTTTTT. Translated, it gives CSVRPGGTGELFF.

The chain employs TRBV2 and TRBJ2-7; tentatively, D is TRBD1 (5 bases). Germline CDR1 is SNHLY and CDR2 is FYNNEI. The CDR3 length is 14 residues. V lost 2 bases to trimming and J lost 2 bases, with 10 bases between them. The CDR3: CASSEQGFPYEQYF. The DNA for the CDR3 is TGTGCCAGCAGTGAACAGGGCTTTCCCTACGAGCAGTACTTC.

V is TRBV5-1 and J is TRBJ1-1; 9 nucleotides line up with TRBD1. The CDR3 is made up of 15 amino acids. The J segment lost 4 bases and the V segment lost 0 bases, leaving 4 bases of the junction unmatched. The germline V gene encodes CDR1 SGHRS and CDR2 YFSETQ. CDR3 region: CASSLEGQGRTEAFF. Here the CDR3 DNA reads TGCGCCAGCAGCTTGGAGGGACAGGGACGCACTGAAGCTTTCTTT.

The chain links TRBV7-6 to TRBJ1-3; perhaps TRBD1 as D (5 bases). The CDR3 spans 18 residues. The V and J ends lost 1 base and 4 bases respectively, with 20 bases between them. Germline V CDR1 and CDR2: SGHVS, FNYEAQ. The chain's CDR3 is CASSLVPPGPRLGNTIYF. The CDR3 coding sequence is TGTGCCAGCAGCTTAGTTCCTCCGGGACCCAGGTTGGGAAACACCATATATTTT.

The table lists this clonotype with a few counts. V gene TRBV6-5 combines with J gene TRBJ2-2, with D hard to call. Per germline, CDR1 MNHEY and CDR2 SVGAGI. Deletions cut 3 bases from V and 9 bases from J, with 11 bases between. The CDR3 sequence is 13 residues long. CDR3 sequence reads: CASSYPARRELFF. The CDR3 coding sequence is TGTGCCAGCAGTTATCCGGCTAGGCGGGAGCTGTTTTTT.

This clonotype has more than one count but fewer than ten. V usage is TRBV10-3 and J usage is TRBJ2-2; 14 positions agree with TRBD2. V shed 0 bases, J shed 6 bases, and the junction held 3 bases outside the gene matches. Germline assignment: CDR1 ENHRY and CDR2 SYGVKD. This CDR3 comprises 17 residues. The CDR3 region has the DNA TGTGCCATCAGTGAGTCTCTGGGACTAGCGGGAGCCGGGGAGCTGTTTTTT. This gives the protein CAISESLGLAGAGELFF.

This chain connects TRBV4-3 to TRBJ1-1; no definite D call. Per germline, CDR1 LGHNA and CDR2 YSLEER. The CDR3 is made up of 14 amino acids. The V and J ends lost 0 bases and 4 bases respectively, with 9 bases between them. The CDR3 spells CASSQETGTTEAFF. In nucleotides, the CDR3 is TGCGCCAGCAGCCAAGAGACTGGTACCACTGAAGCTTTCTTT.

This clonotype was recorded a few times. The CDR3 reads CASSPSPTGRPEKLFF. CDR3 in DNA: TGTGCCAGCAGTCCCTCCCCGACAGGGAGACCAGAAAAACTGTTTTTT. The V and J genes are TRBV6-1 and TRBJ1-4; 7 positions match TRBD1. There are 16 residues in the CDR3. The J segment lost 8 bases and the V segment lost 5 bases, leaving 14 bases of the junction unmatched. Germline V gene lookup returns CDR1 MNHNS and CDR2 SASEGT.

The chain recombines TRBV5-4 with TRBJ2-5, with TRBD2 identical over 12 bases. The germline gives CDR1 SGHNT, CDR2 YYREEE (reference sequence). The CDR3 covers 16 residues. The J segment lost 0 bases and the V segment lost 4 bases, leaving 4 bases of the junction unmatched. CDR3 sequence (DNA): TGTGCCAGCAGCCCTGGACTAGCGGGGAACCAAGAGACCCAGTACTTC. This sequence encodes CASSPGLAGNQETQYF.

This clonotype was detected only a few times. V gene TRBV20-1 combines with J gene TRBJ2-1; D is possibly TRBD2 (6 bases). V lost 7 bases and J lost 0, with 16 bases in between. The germline V gene encodes CDR1 DFQATT and CDR2 SNEGSKA (reference sequence). The length of the CDR3 is 15 residues. The CDR3 nucleotides read TGCAGTGTCCTAGGACGGAGGGGCTCCTACAATGAGCAGTTCTTC. Translated: CSVLGRRGSYNEQFF.

This sequence joins TRBV12-3 or TRBV12-4 and TRBJ2-2; 9 positions match TRBD1. This CDR3 has 17 residues. J was trimmed by 2 bases and V by 5 bases; bases with no gene match: 9. CDR3 loop: CASSPSAGQGNTGELFF. The CDR3 region has the DNA TGTGCCAGCAGTCCCTCTGCGGGACAGGGAAACACCGGGGAGCTGTTTTTT.

This clonotype was observed a handful of times. The chain links TRBV24-1 to TRBJ1-5; no reliable D call. Trimming took off 4 bases at V and 8 bases at J, with 11 bases between the two ends. The CDR3 has 13 residues. CDR1 KGHDR and CDR2 SFDVKD come from the germline V gene. This CDR3 reads CATSDGVLEPQHF. CDR3 DNA sequence: TGTGCCACCAGTGACGGGGTATTAGAGCCCCAGCATTTT.

This clonotype turned up a few times. The genes are TRBV2 and TRBJ2-2, with D unclear. The germline V and J ends were trimmed by 0 bases and 8 bases, with 4 bases remaining between them. Looked up from germline, CDR1 is SNHLY and CDR2 is FYNNEI. This CDR3 is built from 12 residues. CDR3 DNA: TGTGCCAGCAGTGAAGCGCGGGGGGAGCTGTTTTTT. This codes for CASSEARGELFF.

A few counts support this clonotype. The CDR3 nucleotides read TGTGCCAGCAGCCAATTGGGTAGCAGGAACACCGGGGAGCTGTTTTTT. Translated: CASSQLGSRNTGELFF. The rearrangement uses TRBV14 and TRBJ2-2, with D unclear. The V end was cut by 2 bases, the J end by 1 base, with 11 bases between. Germline loops: CDR1 SGHDN, CDR2 FVKESK. This CDR3 has 16 amino acids.

The chain links TRBV12-3 or TRBV12-4 to TRBJ1-2; D ambiguous. V shed 6 bases and J shed 8 bases, with 10 bases lying between them. This CDR3 is 11 amino acids long. As DNA, the CDR3 is TGTGCCAGCAGGTTACCGGGGGGCTACACCTTC. This codes for CASRLPGGYTF.

The chain combines TRBV3-1 with TRBJ2-2, with 7 bases that match TRBD2. The CDR3 contains 18 residues. J gave up 7 bases and V 4 bases, and 18 bases lay outside the gene matches. Germline-derived CDR1 and CDR2 are LGHDT and YNNKEL (reference sequence). In nucleotides, the CDR3 is TGTGCCAGCAGCCCACTGGGGCTAGCGGCCGCCTCGGGCGGGGAGCTGTTTTTT. It is translated as CASSPLGLAAASGGELFF.

The CDR3 DNA is TGTGCCAGCAGCGTAGCTGGCAGCCGGGCGGAGACCCAGTACTTC. It codes for CASSVAGSRAETQYF. The chain combines TRBV9 with TRBJ2-5; D call uncertain. V was cut by 0 bases and J by 5 bases, with 14 bases left in between. The CDR3 runs 15 residues. CDR1 is SGDLS, CDR2 YYNGEE, per germline. The complete variable domain, with remaining parts taken from reference TRBV9 and TRBJ2-5, reads DSGVTQTPKHLITATGQRVTLRCSPRSGDLSVYWYQQSLDQGLQFLIQYYNGEERAKGNILERFSAQQFPDLHSELNLSSLELGDSALYFCASSVAGSRAETQYFGPGTRLLVL.

This clonotype was found a few times. V gene TRBV20-1 combines with J gene TRBJ2-5; 10 bases fit TRBD2. The CDR3 extends over 14 amino acids. Germline values: CDR1 DFQATT, CDR2 SNEGSKA (reference sequence). V gave up 3 bases and J gave up 5 bases; unmatched junction bases: 6. For the CDR3, the DNA is TGCAGTGCTAGTAGTCTAGCGGGAGACGAGACCCAGTACTTC. It encodes CSASSLAGDETQYF.

This clonotype was seen only a few times. This sequence joins TRBV12-3 or TRBV12-4 and TRBJ2-7; 13 nucleotides agree with TRBD2. V was pared by 6 bases and J by 4 bases, with 9 bases of the junction left unmatched. This CDR3 comprises 16 residues. The CDR3 nucleotides read TGTGCCAGCAGGCCCGGGACTAGCGGGGTCTTATACGAGCAGTACTTC. As protein: CASRPGTSGVLYEQYF.

The V call is TRBV4-2, the J call TRBJ1-5, with a possible D match to TRBD1 (5 bases). This CDR3 is 15 amino acids long. Germline V gene data show CDR1 as LGHNA and CDR2 as YNFKEQ. V gave up 0 bases and J gave up 5 bases, with 11 bases separating them. DNA of the CDR3: TGTGCCAGCAGCCAAGACGGGCAGGGACATCAGCCCCAGCATTTT. Its translation is CASSQDGQGHQPQHF.

J is TRBJ2-7 and V is TRBV2; 7 positions agree with TRBD2. The J segment lost 3 bases and the V segment lost 2 bases, leaving 10 bases of the junction unmatched. The CDR3 extends over 16 amino acids. Germline CDR1 reads SNHLY; CDR2 reads FYNNEI. Written as DNA, the CDR3 is TGTGCCAGCAGTGAATTTGGGAGCGGGATAGGCTACGAGCAGTACTTC. Its translation: CASSEFGSGIGYEQYF.

The chain combines TRBV24-1 with TRBJ2-6; TRBD1 aligns across 7 bases. The CDR3 contains 16 residues. V lost 4 bases and J lost 1; bases outside the gene matches: 3. Germline assignment: CDR1 KGHDR and CDR2 SFDVKD. The CDR3 coding sequence is TGTGCCACCAGTGACACGACAGGGTCTGGGGCCAACGTCCTGACTTTC. Translated, it gives CATSDTTGSGANVLTF.

CDR3 sequence (DNA): TGTGCCAGCAGCGTCCAGACCACTGAAGCTTTCTTT. Residues: CASSVQTTEAFF. This sequence joins TRBV11-2 and TRBJ1-1; unclear D gene. CDR1 SGHAT and CDR2 FQNNGV come from the germline V gene. This CDR3 is built from 12 residues. V gave up 5 bases and J gave up 4 bases, with 8 bases separating them. Using reference TRBV11-2 and TRBJ1-1 for the parts outside the CDR3, the full variable domain is EAGVAQSPRYKIIEKRQSVAFWCNPISGHATLYWYQQILGQGPKLLIQFQNNGVVDDSQLPKDRFSAERLKGVDSTLKIQPAKLEDSAVYLCASSVQTTEAFFGQGTRLTVV.

The chain is built from TRBV5-1 and TRBJ2-5; no clear D. Per the germline V gene, CDR1 is SGHRS and CDR2 is YFSETQ. Trimming removed 4 bases from V and 5 bases from J, with 15 bases in between. The CDR3 covers 14 residues. DNA of the CDR3: TGCGCCAGCAGCCCATCCACCTTCCGGGAGACCCAGTACTTC. This gives the protein CASSPSTFRETQYF. Looking up the rest from reference TRBV5-1 and TRBJ2-5 gives the full variable domain: KAGVTQTPRYLIKTRGQQVTLSCSPISGHRSVSWYQQTPGQGLQFLFEYFSETQRNKGNFPGRFSGRQFSNSRSEMNVSTLELGDSALYLCASSPSTFRETQYFGPGTRLLVL.

This chain uses TRBV12-3 or TRBV12-4 with TRBJ2-1, with unresolved D. The CDR3 loop spans 11 amino acids. Trimming stripped 5 bases from V and 8 bases from J, with 7 bases between. CDR3 DNA: TGTGCCAGCAGTGGGGTGTATGAGCAGTTCTTC. Translation gives CASSGVYEQFF.

This clonotype has a handful of counts. This chain connects TRBV5-1 to TRBJ1-1; D remains unclear. Per germline, CDR1 SGHRS and CDR2 YFSETQ. The CDR3 contains 14 residues. The V and J ends lost 2 bases and 4 bases respectively, with 12 bases between them. CDR3 loop: CASSLETTPTEAFF. The DNA of the CDR3 is TGCGCCAGCAGCTTAGAGACTACACCCACTGAAGCTTTCTTT. The variable domain in full, with the rest retrieved from reference TRBV5-1 and TRBJ1-1, is KAGVTQTPRYLIKTRGQQVTLSCSPISGHRSVSWYQQTPGQGLQFLFEYFSETQRNKGNFPGRFSGRQFSNSRSEMNVSTLELGDSALYLCASSLETTPTEAFFGQGTRLTVV.

The chain uses TRBV2 and TRBJ2-3; 12 positions match TRBD2. Germline values: CDR1 SNHLY, CDR2 FYNNEI. This CDR3 is built from 15 residues. J gave up 6 bases and V 10 bases, and 11 bases lay outside the gene matches. The CDR3 DNA reads TGTGCCACAGCCGTCGGGACTAGCGGGCAGGATACGCAGTATTTT. Translating gives CATAVGTSGQDTQYF.

The DNA for the CDR3 is TGTGCCAGCAGTGAATTCGGGAACACAGATACGCAGTATTTT. It specifies CASSEFGNTDTQYF. The genes are TRBV6-1 and TRBJ2-3; D is possibly TRBD2 (5 bases). This CDR3 contains 14 residues. Trimming pared 2 bases from V and 2 bases from J, leaving 8 bases between. CDR1 is MNHNS, CDR2 SASEGT, per germline.